This is a list of T cell receptor beta chains from one sample in a study of control samples from healthy donors and cancer patients. Data came from immunoSEQ multiplex PCR; TCRdb stores just in-frame clones and leaves some out. The sample has about 70,000 clones; roughly 84% are singletons. What was sequenced was PBMCs. These receptors came from a woman aged 50 to 65 with lung cancer. The CDR3 runs from the conserved cysteine through the conserved F or W. A D gene is named only where the DNA matches it firmly. Only some rows state a clone size, as once, few, many or a class for expanded clones.

clone_size | d_call | j_call | v_call | cdr3_aa | cdr3_nt
- | - | TRBJ2-7 | TRBV7-2 | CASSSPLSYEQYF | TGTGCCAGCAGCTCTCCTTTATCCTACGAGCAGTACTTC
few | TRBD1 | TRBJ2-7 | TRBV20-1 | CSASRQGRYEQYF | TGCAGTGCTAGTAGACAGGGGAGGTACGAGCAGTACTTC
- | TRBD1 | TRBJ1-1 | TRBV5-1 | CASSLEGQGLTEAFF | TGCGCCAGCAGCTTGGAGGGACAGGGACTCACTGAAGCTTTCTTT
- | - | TRBJ1-5 | TRBV7-9 | CASTRGGLEQPQHF | TGTGCCAGCACCCGGGGGGGGCTTGAGCAGCCCCAGCATTTT
- | - | TRBJ2-7 | TRBV29-1 | CSGSVTGSHYEQYF | TGCAGCGGCTCAGTCACGGGCAGCCACTACGAGCAGTACTTC
- | - | TRBJ1-1 | TRBV7-2 | CASSDSGGGAFF | TGTGCCAGCAGCGACAGCGGGGGGGGAGCTTTCTTT
- | TRBD2 | TRBJ2-7 | TRBV20-1 | CSASPTSGAAYEQYF | TGCAGTGCTAGTCCGACTAGCGGGGCAGCCTACGAGCAGTACTTC
- | TRBD2 | TRBJ2-7 | TRBV7-8 | CASSLAGTSVPYEQYF | TGTGCCAGCAGCTTAGCCGGGACTAGCGTTCCCTACGAGCAGTACTTC
- | TRBD1 | TRBJ1-1 | TRBV29-1 | CSVPSTGGAEAFF | TGCAGCGTGCCCTCCACAGGGGGGGCTGAAGCTTTCTTT
- | TRBD1 | TRBJ1-1 | TRBV28 | CASSPLGQSNTEAFF | TGTGCCAGCAGTCCACTGGGACAGTCTAACACTGAAGCTTTCTTT
- | TRBD1 | TRBJ1-6 | TRBV27 | CASSTRDRGIDSPLHF | TGTGCCAGCAGTACCCGGGACAGGGGTATCGACTCACCCCTCCACTTT
- | - | TRBJ2-3 | TRBV7-2 | CASSPQDTQYF | TGTGCCAGCAGCCCACAGGATACGCAGTATTTT
- | - | TRBJ1-6 | TRBV7-2 | CASSLGGTVTGALHF | TGTGCCAGCAGCTTAGGGGGCACGGTGACCGGGGCCCTCCACTTT
- | TRBD2 | TRBJ2-2 | TRBV5-1 | CASSPGGDDTGELFF | TGCGCCAGCAGCCCCGGGGGGGATGACACCGGGGAGCTGTTTTTT
- | - | TRBJ1-4 | TRBV27 | CASSPRDTANEKLFF | TGTGCCAGCAGTCCCAGGGACACCGCGAATGAAAAACTGTTTTTT
- | - | TRBJ1-3 | TRBV23-1 | CASSLRNSGNTIYF | TGCGCCAGCAGTCTAAGGAACTCTGGAAACACCATATATTTT
few | - | TRBJ1-1 | TRBV5-6 | CASSTLRGGTEAFF | TGTGCCAGCAGCACCCTTAGGGGGGGCACTGAAGCTTTCTTT
- | - | TRBJ2-5 | TRBV28 | CASSFTGIETQYF | TGTGCCAGCAGTTTTACAGGGATCGAGACCCAGTACTTC
- | TRBD1 | TRBJ1-1 | TRBV5-1 | CASSLGQGSTEAFF | TGCGCCAGCAGCTTGGGACAGGGGAGCACTGAAGCTTTCTTT
once | TRBD2 | TRBJ2-3 | TRBV7-2 | CASSSIIAGAADTQYF | TGTGCCAGCAGCAGCATTATAGCGGGGGCCGCAGATACGCAGTATTTT
- | - | TRBJ1-2 | TRBV12-3/TRBV12-4 | CATKEGAYGYTF | TGTGCCACAAAGGAAGGGGCCTATGGCTACACCTTC
- | TRBD1 | TRBJ1-4 | TRBV14 | CASSLDRANEKLFF | TGTGCCAGCAGCCTCGACAGGGCTAATGAAAAACTGTTTTTT
- | TRBD1 | TRBJ1-2 | TRBV12-3/TRBV12-4 | CASRQGGYGYTF | TGTGCCAGCAGGCAGGGGGGGTATGGCTACACCTTC
- | TRBD1 | TRBJ2-5 | TRBV7-2 | CASSLDRGVETQYF | TGTGCCAGCAGCTTAGACAGGGGGGTCGAGACCCAGTACTTC
few | - | TRBJ1-5 | TRBV7-2 | CASSHWETNQPQHF | TGTGCCAGCAGCCATTGGGAAACCAATCAGCCCCAGCATTTT
- | TRBD1 | TRBJ1-1 | TRBV28 | CASNPRDRLMNTEAFF | TGTGCCAGCAACCCGCGGGACAGACTCATGAACACTGAAGCTTTCTTT
- | - | TRBJ2-7 | TRBV5-4 | CASSFHSSYEQYF | TGTGCCAGCAGCTTCCATTCCTCCTACGAGCAGTACTTC
once | - | TRBJ1-1 | TRBV7-2 | CASSLRGNTEAFF | TGTGCCAGCAGCTTAAGAGGGAACACTGAAGCTTTCTTT
- | - | TRBJ1-1 | TRBV19 | CASRITGEAFF | TGTGCCAGTAGGATAACAGGGGAAGCTTTCTTT
- | - | TRBJ1-1 | TRBV7-2 | CASSLGQSSEAFF | TGTGCCAGCAGCTTGGGACAAAGCTCTGAAGCTTTCTTT
once | TRBD1 | TRBJ1-1 | TRBV6-5 | CASSYSMTGMNTEAFF | TGTGCCAGCAGTTACTCGATGACAGGGATGAACACTGAAGCTTTCTTT
few | - | TRBJ1-1 | TRBV9 | CASSSDFKGRTEAFF | TGTGCCAGCAGCTCCGATTTTAAGGGGCGGACTGAAGCTTTCTTT
- | - | TRBJ2-3 | TRBV7-2 | CASSLNFWGGASTDTQYF | TGTGCCAGCAGCCTAAACTTTTGGGGGGGGGCGAGCACAGATACGCAGTATTTT
- | - | TRBJ1-6 | TRBV3-1/TRBV3-2 | CASRASRGPNSYNSPLHF | TGTGCCAGCAGAGCCTCGAGGGGACCTAACTCCTATAATTCACCCCTCCACTTT
- | - | TRBJ1-3 | TRBV5-1 | CASSDPSRPGNTIYF | TGCGCCAGCAGCGACCCCTCAAGGCCTGGAAACACCATATATTTT
- | TRBD1 | TRBJ2-7 | TRBV28 | CASNSGTGGYEQYF | TGTGCCAGCAACTCCGGGACAGGCGGCTACGAGCAGTACTTC
- | - | TRBJ2-1 | TRBV5-6 | CASSLGADPTYNEQFF | TGTGCCAGCAGCTTGGGGGCAGACCCTACCTACAATGAGCAGTTCTTC
once | - | TRBJ2-7 | TRBV13 | CASSFGGPYEQYF | TGTGCCAGCAGCTTCGGGGGGCCCTACGAGCAGTACTTC
- | TRBD1 | TRBJ2-3 | TRBV4-3 | CANSMTGVTDTQYF | TGCGCCAACTCTATGACAGGGGTCACAGATACGCAGTATTTT
- | - | TRBJ1-2 | TRBV18 | CASSPLPGVNDYGYTF | TGTGCCAGCTCACCCCTCCCAGGGGTTAATGACTATGGCTACACCTTC
- | - | TRBJ1-1 | TRBV7-2 | CASSFRGGPVTEAFF | TGTGCCAGCTCGTTCCGAGGGGGGCCGGTCACTGAAGCTTTCTTT
- | TRBD1 | TRBJ1-4 | TRBV5-6 | CASSLGQGYEKLFF | TGTGCCAGCAGCCTCGGACAGGGGTATGAAAAACTGTTTTTT
- | TRBD2 | TRBJ2-2 | TRBV11-2 | CASSFRGLAGNTGELFF | TGTGCCAGCAGCTTCCGGGGACTAGCGGGTAACACCGGGGAGCTGTTTTTT
- | - | TRBJ2-5 | TRBV2 | CASSDGDARSQYF | TGTGCCAGCAGTGACGGGGACGCAAGGAGCCAGTACTTC
- | - | TRBJ2-2 | TRBV11-2 | CASSPGTYTGELFF | TGTGCCAGCAGCCCCGGGACGTACACCGGGGAGCTGTTTTTT